This TCR beta chain was profiled in a study of naive and memory T cell subsets. Study outcomes and limitations: Tuberculin site TCR excess was interpreted as type IV hypersensitivity infiltration.

As to treatment: skin biopsy from PPD injection site in Mantoux-positive individual. An oligonucleotide containing a UMI was ligated to the 3' end of TCR cDNA. Skin biopsies came from PPD injection sites in Mantoux-positive individuals. Unsorted total RNA, about 1 to 1000 ng, was DNase treated before reverse transcription. This clonotype has at least ten counts. The antigen is undetermined. V dropped 0 bases and J dropped 1 base, with 5 bases sitting between them. Germline V gives CDR1 KGHDR, CDR2 SFDVKD. The CDR3 contains 15 residues. Four PCR rounds used nested alpha and beta constant region primers plus the SP2 primer. For blood and skin samples, reverse transcription used TCR alpha and beta constant primers. TCRdb re-analysed the UMI-ligation and nested PCR reads in MiXCR, keeping a single row per CDR3 protein. This sample has approximately 37,000 distinct CDR3 sequences, with approximately 10% found just once.

Here the sequenced sample was skin, taken from a tuberculin skin test site. This TCR was recovered from an adult in good health. The genes are TRBV24-1 and TRBJ2-2, with a possible D match to TRBD1 (5 bases). The CDR3 coding sequence is TGTGCCACCAGTGATTTGCAGGGGAACACCGGGGAGCTGTTTTTT. Protein product: CATSDLQGNTGELFF.